This TCR beta chain was retrieved from a study of blood T cells in healthy people across ages. It was with a sample-barcoded 5' primer and a J-beta primer mix that a second PCR of roughly 7 to 12 cycles was run. Template switching added a 12-random-nucleotide identifier to every cDNA molecule. Sequencing yielded, for each sample, at least 3 million paired-end reads carrying CDR3. TCRdb re-called the 5' RACE reads with MiXCR, one entry per CDR3 protein. The table shows about 1.7 million distinct CDR3 sequences, with about 28% occurring only once. The CDR3 is 16 residues long. The germline gives CDR1 LNHNV, CDR2 YYDKDF (reference sequence). Losses at the gene ends were 0 bases for V and 7 bases for J; bases not matched to a gene: 10. Donation came from healthy Caucasian individuals in Russia who were aged 6 to 90.

The chain has TRBV15 and TRBJ2-7; 9 bases are a match to TRBD2. The sample was blood. The source is a young woman in good health. This CDR3 is CATSRDRSSGSLEQYF. The CDR3 DNA follows: TGTGCCACCAGCAGAGATCGTAGTAGCGGGAGTTTAGAGCAGTACTTC.